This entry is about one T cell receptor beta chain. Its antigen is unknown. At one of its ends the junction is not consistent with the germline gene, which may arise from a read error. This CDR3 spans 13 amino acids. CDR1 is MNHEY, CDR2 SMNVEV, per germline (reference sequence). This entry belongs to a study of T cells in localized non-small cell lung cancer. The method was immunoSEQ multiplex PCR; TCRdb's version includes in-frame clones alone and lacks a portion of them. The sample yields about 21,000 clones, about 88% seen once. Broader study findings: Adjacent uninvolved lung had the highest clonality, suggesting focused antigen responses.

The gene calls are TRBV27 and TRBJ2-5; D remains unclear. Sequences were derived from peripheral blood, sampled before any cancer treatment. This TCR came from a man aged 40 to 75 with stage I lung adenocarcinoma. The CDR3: CASSLSPVETQYF. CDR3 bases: TGTGCCAGCAGCTTATCCCCCGTGGAGACCCAGTACTTC.